A single T cell receptor beta chain is shown here with its context. As yet, its antigen is unknown. Other DNA sequences in this specimen translate into the identical CDR3. How the authors handled the data: ImmunoSEQ supplied junction-only sequences lacking quality scores, so filtering was different. Here immunoSEQ multiplex PCR was the method, and the copy in TCRdb shows in-frame clones only, minus some. V, J and clone size reflect that table, while D and trimming were determined from the DNA. The table lists hundreds of thousands of clones, 96% of them singletons. The data derive from a study of shared clonotypes between healthy human individuals. Germline V gene lookup returns CDR1 SGHRS and CDR2 YFSETQ. This CDR3 region has 14 residues. Trimming stripped 0 bases from V and 0 bases from J, with 7 bases between. The naive CD8 population came from CD45RO-negative cells selected for CCR7, without terminally differentiated effector memory CD45RA+ cells.

Study-wide results and caveats: The represented genetic and exposure-history diversity was limited by the small number of donors.

This TCR came from a man under 40 in good health. Sequencing was carried out using naive CD8+ T cells sorted from blood. V gene TRBV5-1 combines with J gene TRBJ2-7; D is undetermined. The CDR3 nucleotides read TGCGCCAGCAGCTTGGGGAGAAACTCCTACGAGCAGTACTTC. This codes for CASSLGRNSYEQYF. Full variable domain (missing parts from reference TRBV5-1 and TRBJ2-7): KAGVTQTPRYLIKTRGQQVTLSCSPISGHRSVSWYQQTPGQGLQFLFEYFSETQRNKGNFPGRFSGRQFSNSRSEMNVSTLELGDSALYLCASSLGRNSYEQYFGPGTRLTVT.